This T cell receptor (beta chain) came from a study of shared clonotypes between healthy human individuals. The wider study: Ranging from 18 to 49 in age, donors were two women and a few men. Study-level points and caveats: It was the few donors that limited the genetic and exposure-history diversity represented. Larger richness was generally estimated for naive than memory subsets.

Looked up from germline, CDR1 is LNHNV and CDR2 is YYDKDF (reference sequence). CDR3 length: 14 residues. The V gene lost 0 bases and the J gene lost 7 bases, with 9 bases spanning the gap. Clones were read by immunoSEQ multiplex PCR, and TCRdb kept only the in-frame ones, dropping some. The sample has some 2.4 million clones; roughly 93% are singletons. This clone was detected once. Its antigen is not known. The sample consisted of naive CD4+ T cells from PBMCs. Subset of the sample: CD45RA+ positively selected. The J gene is TRBJ2-2, the V gene TRBV15; the D gene is possibly TRBD2 (5 bases). This receptor was obtained from a man aged 18-30 years in good health. Some clones in this sample may be carry-over from other donors' samples. The DNA of the CDR3 is TGTGCCACCAGCAGAGAGCGGGTCAGCGGGGAGCTGTTTTTT. As protein: CATSRERVSGELFF.